This TCR beta chain was sequenced during a study of shared clonotypes between healthy human individuals. Study-wide results and caveats: Between four donors, naive CD4 clonotypes were shared at a level of about 5%.

The CDR3 is 14 residues long. CDR1 and CDR2 (germline): SGHAT, FQNNGV. The ends were cut back, 2 bases at V and 6 bases at J, with 10 bases in the middle. Details on this clone: Its cognate antigen is unknown.

The assay was immunoSEQ multiplex PCR, and TCRdb's table has in-frame clones only and misses some. The table includes 550,000 to 850,000 clones, around 70% detected once. The chain recombines TRBV11-2 with TRBJ2-2; D uncertain. The sequence derives from a woman in her thirties in good health. The sample was memory CD4+ T cells sorted from blood. The subset is: CD45RA-negative fraction. In DNA form, the CDR3 reads TGTGCCAGCAGCTTATCAAACCCCGCCGGGGAGCTGTTTTTT. Translating it yields CASSLSNPAGELFF.